This TCR beta chain is from a study of blood T cells in healthy people across ages. Notes on the study in general: Donor CMV status was unknown, possibly confounding expanded clonotype changes.

This clonotype showed up many times. Its antigen is still unknown. A second about 7 to 11 cycle PCR used barcoded and J-beta primers. TCRdb used MiXCR to reprocess the 5' RACE reads, holding one entry per CDR3 protein. This sample has around 1.7 million distinct CDR3 sequences; 28% occur once, and the top ten carry roughly 8%. The CDR3 spans 16 residues. The trim removed 4 bases at V and 2 bases at J, leaving 6 bases unmatched. Germline V gene sequence: CDR1 KGHDR, CDR2 SFDVKD. The chain has TRBV24-1 and TRBJ2-3, with TRBD1 matching 9 bases. The sample comprised blood. The sequence came from a woman aged 30 to 39 in good health. The CDR3 nucleotides are TGTGCCACCAGTGACCCGGGACAGGGAAACACAGATACGCAGTATTTT. Translating it yields CATSDPGQGNTDTQYF.